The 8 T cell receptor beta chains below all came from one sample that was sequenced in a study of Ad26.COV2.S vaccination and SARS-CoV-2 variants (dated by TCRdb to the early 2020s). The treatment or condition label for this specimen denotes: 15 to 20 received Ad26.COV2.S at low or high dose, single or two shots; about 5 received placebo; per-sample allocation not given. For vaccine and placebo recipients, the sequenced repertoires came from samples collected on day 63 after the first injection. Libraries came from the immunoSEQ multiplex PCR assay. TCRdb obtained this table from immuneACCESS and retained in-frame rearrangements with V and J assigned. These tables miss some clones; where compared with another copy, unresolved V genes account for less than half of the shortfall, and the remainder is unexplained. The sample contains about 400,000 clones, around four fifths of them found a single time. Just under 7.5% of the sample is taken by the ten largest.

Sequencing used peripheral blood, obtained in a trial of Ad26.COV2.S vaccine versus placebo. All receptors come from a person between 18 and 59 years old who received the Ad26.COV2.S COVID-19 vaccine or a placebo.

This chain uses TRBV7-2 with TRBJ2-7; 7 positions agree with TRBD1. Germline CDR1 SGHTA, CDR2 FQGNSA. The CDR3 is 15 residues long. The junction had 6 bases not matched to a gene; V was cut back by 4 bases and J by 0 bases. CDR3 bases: TGTGCCAGCAGCTCTTACGGACAGGACTCCTACGAGCAGTACTTC. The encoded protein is CASSSYGQDSYEQYF.

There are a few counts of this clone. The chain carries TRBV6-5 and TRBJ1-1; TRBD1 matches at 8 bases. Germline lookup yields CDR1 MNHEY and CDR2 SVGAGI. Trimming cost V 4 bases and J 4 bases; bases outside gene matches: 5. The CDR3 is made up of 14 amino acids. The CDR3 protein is CASSLQGVGTEAFF. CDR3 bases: TGTGCCAGCAGTTTACAGGGGGTTGGCACTGAAGCTTTCTTT.

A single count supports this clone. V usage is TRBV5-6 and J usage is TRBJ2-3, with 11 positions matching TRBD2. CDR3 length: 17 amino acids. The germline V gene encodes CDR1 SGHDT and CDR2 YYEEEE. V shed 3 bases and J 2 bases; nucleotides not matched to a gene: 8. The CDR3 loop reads CASSSILAGEDTDTQYF. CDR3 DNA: TGTGCCAGCAGCTCGATACTAGCGGGAGAGGACACAGATACGCAGTATTTT.

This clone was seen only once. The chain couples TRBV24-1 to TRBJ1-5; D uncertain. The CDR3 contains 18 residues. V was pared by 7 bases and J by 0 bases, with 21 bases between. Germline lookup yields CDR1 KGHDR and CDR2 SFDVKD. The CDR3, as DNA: TGTGCCACCAGACTAAATCAAGGACGGTTGAATAGCAATCAGCCCCAGCATTTT. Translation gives CATRLNQGRLNSNQPQHF.

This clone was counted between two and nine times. As DNA, the CDR3 is TGTGCTAGTGGTTTGGTACAGGATGGGACTAGCGGGGTCAGTACCCAGTTCTTC. This gives the protein CASGLVQDGTSGVSTQFF. The chain uses TRBV12-5 and TRBJ2-1; 13 bases agree with TRBD2. The trim removed 0 bases at V and 13 bases at J, leaving 15 bases unmatched. The germline CDR1 and CDR2 sequences are LGHNT and FRNRAP. CDR3 size: 18 residues.

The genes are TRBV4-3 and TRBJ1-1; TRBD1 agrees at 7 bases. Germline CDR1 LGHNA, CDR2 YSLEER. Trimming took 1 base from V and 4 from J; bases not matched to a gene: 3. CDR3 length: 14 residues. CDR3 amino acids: CASSQGTGCTEAFF. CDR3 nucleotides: TGCGCCAGCAGCCAAGGGACAGGCTGCACTGAAGCTTTCTTT.

This chain's CDR3 is CSVEGRLVAETQYF. CDR3 bases: TGCAGCGTTGAAGGCAGGCTAGTTGCCGAGACCCAGTACTTC. The rearrangement uses TRBV29-1 and TRBJ2-5, with D uncertain. The CDR3 runs 14 residues. The ends were cut back, 1 base at V and 5 bases at J, with 14 bases in the middle. CDR1 is SQVTM and CDR2 is ANQGSEA in the germline V gene.

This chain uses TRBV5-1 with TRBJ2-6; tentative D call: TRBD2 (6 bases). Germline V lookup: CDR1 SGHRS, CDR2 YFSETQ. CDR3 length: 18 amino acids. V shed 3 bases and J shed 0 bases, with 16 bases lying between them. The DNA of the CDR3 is TGCGCCAGCAGCTCGGGGGTGGCAGCAACCTCTGGGGCCAACGTCCTGACTTTC. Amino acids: CASSSGVAATSGANVLTF.